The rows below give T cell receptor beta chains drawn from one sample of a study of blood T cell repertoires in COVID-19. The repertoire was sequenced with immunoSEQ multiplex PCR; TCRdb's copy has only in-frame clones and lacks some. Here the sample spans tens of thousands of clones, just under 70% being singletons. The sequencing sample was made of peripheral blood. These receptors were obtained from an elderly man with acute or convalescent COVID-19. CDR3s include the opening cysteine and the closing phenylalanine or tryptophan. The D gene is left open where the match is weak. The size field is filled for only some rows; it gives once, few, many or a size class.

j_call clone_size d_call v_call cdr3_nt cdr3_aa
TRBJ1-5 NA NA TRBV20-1 TGCAGTGCTAGTGGGGGCGCAAATCAGCCCCAGCATTTT CSASGGANQPQHF
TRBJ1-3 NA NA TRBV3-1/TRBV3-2 TGTGCCAGCAGCCACGAGGGACTGTTCTCTGGAAACACCATATATTTT CASSHEGLFSGNTIYF
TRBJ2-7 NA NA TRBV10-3 TGTGCCACCCGGACAGATTCTTTGCAGTACTTC CATRTDSLQYF
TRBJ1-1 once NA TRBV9 TGTGCCAGCAGCCCAAGAGACAGGAGCACTGAAGCTTTCTTT CASSPRDRSTEAFF
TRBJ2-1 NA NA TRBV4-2 TGTGCCAGCAGCCAAGACTTCCACAGGGAAGGTGGTGAGCAGTTCTTC CASSQDFHREGGEQFF
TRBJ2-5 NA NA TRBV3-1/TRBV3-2 TGTGCCAGCAGCCAGTCCTTAGATCAAGAGACCCAGTACTTC CASSQSLDQETQYF
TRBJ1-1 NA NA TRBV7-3 TGTGCCAGCAGCCTGGGTGGGGGAGGCACTGAAGCTTTCTTT CASSLGGGGTEAFF
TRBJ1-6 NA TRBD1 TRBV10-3 TGTGCCATCAGGAAGGGGACAGAGTATAATTCACCCCTCCACTTT CAIRKGTEYNSPLHF
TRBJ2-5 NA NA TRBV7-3 TGTGCCAGCAGCCCCGAAGGCGGGGTAGAGACCCAGTACTTC CASSPEGGVETQYF
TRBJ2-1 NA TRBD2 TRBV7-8 TGTGCCAGCAGCACGGGACTAGCCTCCTACAATGAGCAGTTCTTC CASSTGLASYNEQFF
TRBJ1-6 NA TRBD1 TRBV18 TGTGCCAGCTCGCCCGGACAGGGAGTAAATTCACCCCTCCACTTT CASSPGQGVNSPLHF
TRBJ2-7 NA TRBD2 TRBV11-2 TGTGCCAGCAGCCCGAGCGGGGGCTGGTACGAGCAGTACTTC CASSPSGGWYEQYF
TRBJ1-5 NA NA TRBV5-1 TGCGCCAGCAGCTTGGCCCCAGATAGCAATCAGCCCCAGCATTTT CASSLAPDSNQPQHF
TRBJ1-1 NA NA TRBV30 TGTGCCTGGAACCCAGGGGTTGGCACTGAAGCTTTCTTT CAWNPGVGTEAFF